The 31 T cell receptor beta chains listed next were all sequenced from one sample in a study of shared clonotypes between healthy human individuals. TCRdb's copy holds only in-frame clones and misses some; the assay was immunoSEQ multiplex PCR. This sample has 1.6 million or so clones, with roughly 95% found just once. Sequences were obtained from naive CD4+ T cells sorted from blood. Subset of the sample: CD45RA+ positively selected. Source of these receptors: a man aged 30 to 45 in good health.

CDR3 region: CASSLAGERDGSLYEQFF. The CDR3, as DNA: TGCGCCAGCAGCTTGGCCGGAGAGCGGGATGGGAGTTTATATGAGCAGTTCTTC. The chain is built from TRBV5-1 and TRBJ2-1; TRBD2 matches 7 bases. Germline V gene data show CDR1 as SGHRS and CDR2 as YFSETQ. The CDR3 is made up of 18 amino acids. With V trimmed by 0 bases and J by 8 bases, 17 bases remained unmatched.

This clone was recorded only once. The CDR3: CATDLEGGSYEQYF. CDR3 DNA: TGTGCCACCGACTTGGAAGGGGGGTCCTACGAGCAGTACTTC. The chain combines TRBV6-1 with TRBJ2-7, with D perhaps assigned TRBD1 or TRBD2 (6 bases each). Germline V lookup: CDR1 MNHNS, CDR2 SASEGT. Trimming removed 10 bases at V and 1 base at J, with 17 bases between. The CDR3 runs to 14 residues.

The chain carries TRBV5-1 and TRBJ2-3; the match to TRBD1 covers 7 bases. From germline, CDR1 is SGHRS and CDR2 YFSETQ. V shed 4 bases and J 4 bases; nucleotides not matched to a gene: 12. The CDR3 covers 16 residues. CDR3 sequence reads: CASSVRQGGSPDTQYF. CDR3 bases: TGCGCCAGCAGCGTAAGACAGGGTGGTTCGCCAGATACGCAGTATTTT.

As regards this clone: Within the sample, other DNA sequences also encode this same CDR3. This sequence joins TRBV9 and TRBJ2-7; D might be TRBD2 (6 bases). Germline CDR1 SGDLS, CDR2 YYNGEE. Trimming took 3 bases from V and 4 from J, leaving 14 bases between them. The CDR3 runs 14 residues. The CDR3 nucleotides are TGTGCCAGCAGCGAGGGACTCCTCGGTTACGAGCAGTACTTC. This codes for CASSEGLLGYEQYF.

The chain combines TRBV25-1 with TRBJ1-2; 9 nucleotides line up with TRBD1. V gave up 3 bases and J gave up 7 bases; unmatched junction bases: 9. Per the germline V gene, CDR1 is MGHDK and CDR2 is SYGVNS. The CDR3 is made up of 15 amino acids. The CDR3 loop reads CASSDYPGQGRGYTF. CDR3 DNA sequence: TGTGCCAGCAGTGATTACCCGGGACAGGGTCGTGGCTACACCTTC.

V gene TRBV11-1 combines with J gene TRBJ2-7; either TRBD1 or TRBD2 may fit D (5 bases each). V lost 5 bases to trimming and J lost 1 base, with 18 bases between them. The CDR3 totals 16 residues. The germline CDR1 and CDR2 sequences are SGHAT and FQDESV (reference sequence). This CDR3 is CASSPFPGRTSYEQYF. The CDR3, as DNA: TGTGCCAGCAGCCCCTTTCCGGGGCGTACATCCTACGAGCAGTACTTC.

The J gene is TRBJ2-3, the V gene TRBV5-1; 10 bases agree with TRBD2. The germline gives CDR1 SGHRS, CDR2 YFSETQ. This CDR3 is 17 amino acids long. V lost 1 base and J lost 0; bases outside the gene matches: 5. In nucleotides, the CDR3 is TGCGCCAGCAGCTTGACTAGCGGGACCACTAGCACAGATACGCAGTATTTT. It encodes CASSLTSGTTSTDTQYF.

The chain couples TRBV27 to TRBJ2-5, with a weak D call TRBD2 (5 bases). V was pared by 5 bases and J by 4 bases, with 14 bases between. The length of the CDR3 is 14 residues. Germline V CDR1 and CDR2: MNHEY, SMNVEV (reference sequence). CDR3 in DNA: TGTGCCAGCAGTCTTGGCGGAGGAGGAGAGACCCAGTACTTC. Protein sequence: CASSLGGGGETQYF.

V gene TRBV5-4 combines with J gene TRBJ2-1; maybe TRBD2 (5 bases). Germline lookup yields CDR1 SGHNT and CDR2 YYREEE (reference sequence). The CDR3 is 14 amino acids. Deletions cut 2 bases from V and 3 bases from J, with 9 bases between. The CDR3 bases are TGTGCCAGCAGCTTCCCGGGGTTCTACAATGAGCAGTTCTTC. This codes for CASSFPGFYNEQFF.

This chain connects TRBV28 to TRBJ2-1; 7 positions match TRBD2. Germline V gives CDR1 MDHEN, CDR2 SYDVKM. The CDR3 spans 16 residues. V shed 7 bases, J shed 5 bases, and the junction held 14 bases outside the gene matches. CDR3 sequence (DNA): TGTGCCAGCAACGATGTGGCTAGCGGAGCTAACAATGAGCAGTTCTTC. Translated, it gives CASNDVASGANNEQFF.

The J gene is TRBJ2-7, the V gene TRBV7-8; D unresolved. The CDR3 totals 15 residues. Germline CDR1 is SGHVS and CDR2 is FQNEAQ. V dropped 3 bases and J dropped 4 bases, with 16 bases sitting between them. CDR3 protein: CASSFGSYPSYEQYF. In DNA form, the CDR3 reads TGTGCCAGCAGCTTCGGCTCCTACCCTTCGTACGAGCAGTACTTC.

V and J are TRBV11-2 and TRBJ1-5; a weak D match, TRBD1 (5 bases). Germline V gene lookup returns CDR1 SGHAT and CDR2 FQNNGV. The CDR3 has 13 residues. The germline V and J ends were trimmed by 5 bases and 6 bases, with 11 bases remaining between them. CDR3: CASSQGRSQPQHF. The CDR3 DNA is TGTGCCAGCAGCCAGGGACGGTCTCAGCCCCAGCATTTT.

This clone has just one count. The chain combines TRBV5-1 with TRBJ1-2, with TRBD1 identical over 8 bases. After removal of 5 bases from V and 4 bases from J, the junction contained 4 bases not matched to a gene. Germline V lookup: CDR1 SGHRS, CDR2 YFSETQ. The CDR3 is 13 residues long. The CDR3 DNA reads as TGCGCCAGCAGTCACGACAGGGGCTATGGCTACACCTTC. It encodes CASSHDRGYGYTF.

This clone was counted a single time. This chain uses TRBV18 with TRBJ1-3; D remains ambiguous. The CDR3 spans 14 residues. V was cut by 8 bases and J by 0 bases, with 11 bases left in between. Germline V gene sequence: CDR1 KGHSH, CDR2 LQKENI. The CDR3 reads CASRQASSGNTIYF. Here the CDR3 DNA reads TGTGCCAGCCGTCAGGCGAGCTCTGGAAACACCATATATTTT. Using reference TRBV18 and TRBJ1-3 for the parts outside the CDR3, the full variable domain is NAGVMQNPRHLVRRRGQEARLRCSPMKGHSHVYWYRQLPEEGLKFMVYLQKENIIDESGMPKERFSAEFPKEGPSILRIQQVVRGDSAAYFCASRQASSGNTIYFGEGSWLTVV.

The V gene is TRBV27, the J gene TRBJ2-1; 8 bases agree with TRBD2. CDR3 length equals 15 residues. Germline V gene lookup returns CDR1 MNHEY and CDR2 SMNVEV (reference sequence). The ends lost 6 bases at V and 3 bases at J; junction bases unmatched: 7. DNA for the CDR3: TGTGCCAGCAGCCCACTAGCGGTCGACTACAATGAGCAGTTCTTC. This gives the protein CASSPLAVDYNEQFF.

The chain recombines TRBV7-3 with TRBJ2-1, with 11 bases matching TRBD2. Germline V gene sequence: CDR1 SGHTA, CDR2 FQGTGA. V trimming: 2 bases; J trimming: 6 bases; junction bases outside the gene matches: 12. The CDR3 sequence is 18 residues long. CDR3 in DNA: TGTGCCAGCAGCTTACACCAACCGGGACTAGCGGCGGGCAATGAGCAGTTCTTC. Its protein product is CASSLHQPGLAAGNEQFF.

The chain employs TRBV4-3 and TRBJ2-3; maybe TRBD1 (5 bases). Germline V CDR1 and CDR2: LGHNA, YSLEER. The ends were cut back, 5 bases at V and 3 bases at J, with 9 bases in the middle. The CDR3 spans 13 residues. The CDR3 loop is CASSRGSTDTQYF. In DNA form, the CDR3 reads TGCGCCAGCAGCAGGGGATCAACAGATACGCAGTATTTT.

The chain combines TRBV5-1 with TRBJ2-1; TRBD2 matches at 9 bases. After removal of 4 bases from V and 5 bases from J, the junction contained 13 bases not matched to a gene. Germline loops: CDR1 SGHRS, CDR2 YFSETQ. The CDR3 spans 17 residues. The CDR3: CASSPGVAGVVNNEQFF. The CDR3 DNA reads as TGCGCCAGCAGCCCCGGGGTAGCGGGAGTAGTAAACAATGAGCAGTTCTTC. Using reference TRBV5-1 and TRBJ2-1 for the parts outside the CDR3, the full variable domain is KAGVTQTPRYLIKTRGQQVTLSCSPISGHRSVSWYQQTPGQGLQFLFEYFSETQRNKGNFPGRFSGRQFSNSRSEMNVSTLELGDSALYLCASSPGVAGVVNNEQFFGPGTRLTVL.

This clone has a single count. The chain is built from TRBV6-5 and TRBJ1-1; D unresolved. The germline V gene encodes CDR1 MNHEY and CDR2 SVGAGI. V was cut by 1 base and J by 2 bases, with 14 bases left in between. The CDR3 extends over 16 amino acids. The CDR3 is CASSYFGGNVNTEAFF. Written as DNA, the CDR3 is TGTGCCAGCAGTTACTTCGGAGGGAACGTAAACACTGAAGCTTTCTTT.

The rearrangement joins TRBV28 to TRBJ2-7, with TRBD2 matching over 11 bases. The trim removed 7 bases at V and 3 bases at J, leaving 8 bases unmatched. The CDR3 is made up of 15 amino acids. Germline lookup yields CDR1 MDHEN and CDR2 SYDVKM. The CDR3, as DNA: TGTGCCAGCACTCAACTAGCGGGAGCTTTCTACGAGCAGTACTTC. Encoded protein: CASTQLAGAFYEQYF. The full variable domain, completed using reference TRBV28 and TRBJ2-7, is DVKVTQSSRYLVKRTGEKVFLECVQDMDHENMFWYRQDPGLGLRLIYFSYDVKMKEKGDIPEGYSVSREKKERFSLILESASTNQTSMYLCASTQLAGAFYEQYFGPGTRLTVT.

The rearrangement joins TRBV28 to TRBJ1-3; D is ambiguous. CDR3 length: 16 amino acids. Between the trimmed V and J ends, which lost 1 base and 0 bases, there was a span of 10 bases. CDR1 is MDHEN and CDR2 is SYDVKM in the germline V gene. The CDR3 here is CASSLSGISSGNTIYF. The CDR3, as DNA: TGTGCCAGCAGTTTATCCGGGATTAGCTCTGGAAACACCATATATTTT.

The J gene is TRBJ2-5, the V gene TRBV2; D is possibly TRBD1 (6 bases). Trimming stripped 5 bases from V and 4 bases from J, with 8 bases between. The CDR3 spans 12 residues. Germline lookup yields CDR1 SNHLY and CDR2 FYNNEI. The CDR3 reads CASSTGRETQYF. Written as DNA, the CDR3 is TGTGCCAGCAGTACAGGGAGAGAGACCCAGTACTTC.

The genes are TRBV6-1 and TRBJ1-2; D perhaps matches TRBD1 (5 bases). The CDR3 has 13 amino acids. Germline V CDR1 and CDR2: MNHNS, SASEGT. The germline V and J ends were trimmed by 0 bases and 8 bases, with 10 bases remaining between them. The CDR3 coding sequence is TGTGCCAGCAGTGAAGCCAGGGAGAGCGGCTACACCTTC. Protein sequence: CASSEARESGYTF.

This clone was seen once. The same CDR3 is also encoded by other DNA sequences in this sample. This sequence joins TRBV28 and TRBJ2-7; TRBD1 aligns across 10 bases. V lost 7 bases and J lost 4; bases outside the gene matches: 7. Per germline, CDR1 MDHEN and CDR2 SYDVKM. The CDR3 sequence is 14 residues long. CDR3 residues: CASNSPGQGYEQYF. The CDR3 DNA sequence: TGTGCCAGCAACTCACCGGGACAGGGGTACGAGCAGTACTTC.

J is TRBJ2-1 and V is TRBV12-1; the table's D call of TRBD2 was not tested on the DNA. TRBV12-1 represents a pseudogene. The CDR3 sequence is 15 residues long. CDR3 bases: TGTGCCAGCGCCTTAGCGGGTTCACCCTACAATGAGCAGTTCTTC. Its translation is CASALAGSPYNEQFF.

The chain carries TRBV5-4 and TRBJ2-1; 9 positions agree with TRBD2. CDR3 size: 15 residues. V lost 2 bases to trimming and J lost 7 bases; unmatched junction nucleotides: 7. Germline lookup yields CDR1 SGHNT and CDR2 YYREEE (reference sequence). CDR3 bases: TGTGCCAGCAGCTTCGGACTAGCGAGAAGTAATGAGCAGTTCTTC. It codes for CASSFGLARSNEQFF.

CDR3 in DNA: TGTGCCAGCTCACCGGCGGTCCTCTCCGAGCAGTACTTC. Translated: CASSPAVLSEQYF. The rearrangement joins TRBV18 to TRBJ2-7; D not certain. V was shortened by 3 bases and J by 6 bases, with 12 bases between the two germline ends. The CDR3 is 13 amino acids. The germline V gene has CDR1 KGHSH and CDR2 LQKENI.

The genes are TRBV7-2 and TRBJ1-1; no definite D call. Trimming took off 1 base at V and 0 bases at J, with 9 bases between the two ends. This CDR3 comprises 15 residues. The germline gives CDR1 SGHTA, CDR2 FQGNSA. This CDR3 reads CASSLGAGMNTEAFF. The CDR3 DNA reads as TGTGCCAGCAGCTTAGGAGCAGGAATGAACACTGAAGCTTTCTTT. The entire variable domain, with the rest obtained from reference TRBV7-2 and TRBJ1-1, is as follows: GAGVSQSPSNKVTEKGKDVELRCDPISGHTALYWYRQSLGQGLEFLIYFQGNSAPDKSGLPSDRFSAERTGGSVSTLTIQRTQQEDSAVYLCASSLGAGMNTEAFFGQGTRLTVV.

V and J are TRBV5-1 and TRBJ1-2, with D unresolved. The CDR3 length is 16 residues. CDR1 and CDR2 (germline): SGHRS, YFSETQ. V lost 0 bases and J lost 4, with 16 bases in between. CDR3 residues: CASSLERWEAAYGYTF. CDR3 coding DNA: TGCGCCAGCAGCTTGGAGCGCTGGGAAGCCGCCTATGGCTACACCTTC.

The V call is TRBV10-3, the J call TRBJ1-4; TRBD1 might be the D (5 bases). Trimming took 0 bases from V and 9 from J, leaving 11 bases between them. The CDR3 spans 14 residues. CDR1 and CDR2 from the germline V gene are ENHRY and SYGVKD. CDR3: CAISESGGAKKLFF. CDR3 coding DNA: TGTGCCATCAGTGAGTCGGGGGGTGCGAAAAAACTGTTTTTT.

The chain combines TRBV27 with TRBJ2-2, with D unclear. Germline CDR1 reads MNHEY; CDR2 reads SMNVEV (reference sequence). V shed 8 bases and J shed 3 bases, with 13 bases lying between them. The CDR3 totals 14 residues. CDR3 in amino acids: CASSRRIDTGELFF. In DNA form, the CDR3 reads TGTGCCAGCTCACGGAGAATAGACACCGGGGAGCTGTTTTTT.